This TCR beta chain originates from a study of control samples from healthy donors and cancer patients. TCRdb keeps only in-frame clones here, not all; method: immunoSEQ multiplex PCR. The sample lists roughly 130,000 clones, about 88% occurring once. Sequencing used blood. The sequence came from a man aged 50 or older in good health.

Here the CDR3 reads CASRRTGGPNTEAFF. DNA of the CDR3: TGCGCCAGCAGAAGGACAGGGGGCCCAAACACTGAAGCTTTCTTT. The V call is TRBV5-1, the J call TRBJ1-1, with 11 bases fitting TRBD1. Germline V gene lookup returns CDR1 SGHRS and CDR2 YFSETQ. The CDR3 is 15 residues long. The trim removed 5 bases at V and 2 bases at J, leaving 5 bases unmatched.